A selection of T cell receptor beta chains follows, all from one sample in a study of T-cell reconstitution after alpha-beta-depleted transplantation in children. One entry per CDR3 protein results from TCRdb running MiXCR on the PCR reads. The table records almost 500,000 distinct CDR3 sequences, around 13% of them present only once. Sequencing used PBMCs from the stem cell graft donor, obtained from the stem cell graft. These receptors all stem from a human donor who donated a stem cell graft to a child with combined immunodeficiency. CDR3s include the opening cysteine and the closing phenylalanine or tryptophan. A D gene is named only where the DNA matches it firmly. Some rows have no size entry. The others give once, few or many, or a class for an expanded clone.

clone size	J gene	V gene	D gene	CDR3 DNA	CDR3 protein
.	TRBJ1-5	TRBV7-9	.	TGTGCCAGCAGCTTAACTATGGGGCCTTACTCCAATCAGCCCCAGCATTTT	CASSLTMGPYSNQPQHF
many	TRBJ2-7	TRBV9	TRBD2	TGTGCCAGCAGCGTAGCTCCGGCGGGAGCAGCCCACGAGCAGTACTTC	CASSVAPAGAAHEQYF
.	TRBJ2-2	TRBV7-2	.	TGTGCCAGCAGCTTTGTGGGAGAAACCGGGGAGCTGTTTTTT	CASSFVGETGELFF
many	TRBJ1-1	TRBV20-1	.	TGCAGTGCTAGAGATTTTCATCCTTTGAACACTGAAGCTTTCTTT	CSARDFHPLNTEAFF
many	TRBJ1-2	TRBV24-1	.	TGTGCCACCAGTGATTTAAGGCCGGACACCCTAACCTTC	CATSDLRPDTLTF
many	TRBJ2-1	TRBV7-2	.	TGTGCCAGCAGCCCGGCGGGGGAGCAGTTCTTC	CASSPAGEQFF
.	TRBJ1-3	TRBV9	.	TGTGCCAGCAGCGAGCGGGGAAATCCCCGGAGAAACACCATATATTTT	CASSERGNPRRNTIYF
few	TRBJ2-7	TRBV6-1	.	TGTGCCAGCAGTGGGACTTCCAGCTCCTACGAGCAGTACTTC	CASSGTSSSYEQYF
.	TRBJ2-1	TRBV30	.	TGTGCCTGGAGTGTGCCGGGACGATACAATGAGCAGTTCTTC	CAWSVPGRYNEQFF
few	TRBJ2-1	TRBV5-6	.	TGTGCCAGCAGCTCCCAGGGTTCATGGTCCAATGAGCAGTTCTTC	CASSSQGSWSNEQFF
once	TRBJ2-7	TRBV7-8	.	TGTGCCAGCAGCTTTCCGGGGTCCCACGAGCAGTACTTC	CASSFPGSHEQYF
few	TRBJ2-7	TRBV12-3/TRBV12-4	TRBD1	TGTGCCAGCAGTCGAGGGACAGCCTACGAGCAGTACTTC	CASSRGTAYEQYF